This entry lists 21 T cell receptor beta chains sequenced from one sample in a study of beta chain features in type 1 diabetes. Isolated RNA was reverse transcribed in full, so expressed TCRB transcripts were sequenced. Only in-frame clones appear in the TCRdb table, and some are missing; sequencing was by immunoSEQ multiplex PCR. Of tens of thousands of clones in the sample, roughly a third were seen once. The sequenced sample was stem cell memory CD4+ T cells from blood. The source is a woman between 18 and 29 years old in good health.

CDR3 residues: CAWSMGTSSGNTIYF. CDR3 sequence (DNA): TGTGCCTGGAGTATGGGAACTAGCTCTGGAAACACCATATATTTT. The chain is built from TRBV30 and TRBJ1-3; no definite D call. The length of the CDR3 is 15 residues. Germline CDR1 and CDR2: GTSNPN and SVGIG (reference sequence). V was shortened by 2 bases and J by 0 bases, with 11 bases between the two germline ends.

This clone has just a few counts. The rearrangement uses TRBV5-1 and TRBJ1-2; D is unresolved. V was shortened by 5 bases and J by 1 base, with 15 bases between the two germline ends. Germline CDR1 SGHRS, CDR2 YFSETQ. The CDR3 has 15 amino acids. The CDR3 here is CASSLGGIYNYGYTF. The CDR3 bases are TGCGCCAGCAGTCTTGGAGGGATATATAACTATGGCTACACCTTC.

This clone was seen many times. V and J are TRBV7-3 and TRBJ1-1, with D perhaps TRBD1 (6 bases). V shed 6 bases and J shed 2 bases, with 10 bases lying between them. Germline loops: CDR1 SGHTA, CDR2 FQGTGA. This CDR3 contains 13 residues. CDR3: CASSLQGNTEAFF. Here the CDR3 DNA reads TGTGCCAGCAGTTTACAGGGAAACACTGAAGCTTTCTTT.

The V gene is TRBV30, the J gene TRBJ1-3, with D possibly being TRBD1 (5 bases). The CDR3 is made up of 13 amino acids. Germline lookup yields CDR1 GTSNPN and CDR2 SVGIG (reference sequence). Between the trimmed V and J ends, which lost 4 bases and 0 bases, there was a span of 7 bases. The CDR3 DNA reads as TGTGCCTGGAAAGGGGACTCTGGAAACACCATATATTTT. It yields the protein CAWKGDSGNTIYF.

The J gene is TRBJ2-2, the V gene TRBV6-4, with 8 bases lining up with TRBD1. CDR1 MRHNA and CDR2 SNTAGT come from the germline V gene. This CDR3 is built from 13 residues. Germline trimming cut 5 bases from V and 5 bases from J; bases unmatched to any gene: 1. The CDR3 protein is CASSRQGTGELFF. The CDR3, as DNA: TGTGCCAGCAGTCGACAGGGGACCGGGGAGCTGTTTTTT.

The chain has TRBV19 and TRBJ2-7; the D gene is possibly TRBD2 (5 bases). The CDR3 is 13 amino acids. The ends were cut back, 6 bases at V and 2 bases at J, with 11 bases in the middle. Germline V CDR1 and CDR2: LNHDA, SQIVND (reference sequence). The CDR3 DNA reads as TGTGCCAGTAGGGGGAGCGGAACCTACGAGCAGTACTTC. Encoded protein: CASRGSGTYEQYF.

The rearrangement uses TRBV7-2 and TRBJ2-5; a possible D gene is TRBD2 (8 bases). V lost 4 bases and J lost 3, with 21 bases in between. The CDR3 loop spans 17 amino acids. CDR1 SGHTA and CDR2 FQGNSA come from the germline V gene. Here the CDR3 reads CASSSRGSGGLKETQYF. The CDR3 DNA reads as TGTGCCAGCAGCTCCAGGGGGTCGGGGGGGTTGAAAGAGACCCAGTACTTC.

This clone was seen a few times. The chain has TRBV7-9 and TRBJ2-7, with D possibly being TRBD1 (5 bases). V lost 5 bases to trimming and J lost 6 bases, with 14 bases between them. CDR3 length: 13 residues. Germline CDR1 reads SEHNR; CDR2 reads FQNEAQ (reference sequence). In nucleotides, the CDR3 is TGTGCCAGCAGCACCGTACAGGTCGGCGAGCAGTACTTC. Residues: CASSTVQVGEQYF.

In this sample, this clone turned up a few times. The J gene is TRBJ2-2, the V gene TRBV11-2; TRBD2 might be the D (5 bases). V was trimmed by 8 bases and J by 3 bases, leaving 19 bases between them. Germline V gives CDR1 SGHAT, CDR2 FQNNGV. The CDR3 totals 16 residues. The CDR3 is CASRRSETKDTGELFF. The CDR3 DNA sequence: TGTGCCAGCCGCCGTTCTGAGACTAAAGACACCGGGGAGCTGTTTTTT.

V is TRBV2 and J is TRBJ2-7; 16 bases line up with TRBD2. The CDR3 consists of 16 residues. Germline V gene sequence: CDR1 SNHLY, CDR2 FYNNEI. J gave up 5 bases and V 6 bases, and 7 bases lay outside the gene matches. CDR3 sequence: CASRGLAGGPAHEQYF. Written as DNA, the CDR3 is TGTGCCAGCAGGGGACTAGCGGGAGGGCCTGCGCACGAGCAGTACTTC.

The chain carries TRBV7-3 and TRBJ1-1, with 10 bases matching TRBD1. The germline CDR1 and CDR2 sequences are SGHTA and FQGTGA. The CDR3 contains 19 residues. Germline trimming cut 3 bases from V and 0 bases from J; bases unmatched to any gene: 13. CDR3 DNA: TGTGCCAGCAGCTTCAGGGGGGACAGGGGTACCTTCATGAACACTGAAGCTTTCTTT. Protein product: CASSFRGDRGTFMNTEAFF. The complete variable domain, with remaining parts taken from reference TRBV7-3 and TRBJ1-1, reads GAGVSQTPSNKVTEKGKYVELRCDPISGHTALYWYRQSLGQGPEFLIYFQGTGAADDSGLPNDRFFAVRPEGSVSTLKIQRTERGDSAVYLCASSFRGDRGTFMNTEAFFGQGTRLTVV.

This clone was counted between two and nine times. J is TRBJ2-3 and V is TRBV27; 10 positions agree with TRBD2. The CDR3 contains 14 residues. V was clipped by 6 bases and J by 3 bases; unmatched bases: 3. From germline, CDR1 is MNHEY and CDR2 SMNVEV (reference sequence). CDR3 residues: CASRLAGSTDTQYF. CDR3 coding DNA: TGTGCCAGCAGACTAGCGGGATCTACAGATACGCAGTATTTT.

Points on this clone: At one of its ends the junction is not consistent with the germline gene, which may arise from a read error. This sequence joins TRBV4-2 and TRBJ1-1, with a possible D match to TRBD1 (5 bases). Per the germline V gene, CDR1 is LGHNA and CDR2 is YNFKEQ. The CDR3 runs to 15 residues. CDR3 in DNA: TGTGCCAGCAGCGAAGAGGGGAGGGCGGGGACTGAAGCTTTCTTT. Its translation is CASSEEGRAGTEAFF.

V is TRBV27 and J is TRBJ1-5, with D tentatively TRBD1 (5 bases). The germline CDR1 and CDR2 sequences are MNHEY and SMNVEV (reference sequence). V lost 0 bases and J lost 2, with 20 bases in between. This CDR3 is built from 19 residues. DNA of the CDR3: TGTGCCAGCAGTTTATCCGCCCGAGCGGGAGCGGGGGGCAATCAGCCCCAGCATTTT. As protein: CASSLSARAGAGGNQPQHF.

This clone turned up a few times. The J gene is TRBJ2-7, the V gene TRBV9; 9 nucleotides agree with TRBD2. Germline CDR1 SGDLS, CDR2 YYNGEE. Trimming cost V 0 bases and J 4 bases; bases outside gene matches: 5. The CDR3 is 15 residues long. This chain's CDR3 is CASSVGSSGAYEQYF. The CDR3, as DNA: TGTGCCAGCAGCGTAGGGTCTAGCGGGGCGTACGAGCAGTACTTC.

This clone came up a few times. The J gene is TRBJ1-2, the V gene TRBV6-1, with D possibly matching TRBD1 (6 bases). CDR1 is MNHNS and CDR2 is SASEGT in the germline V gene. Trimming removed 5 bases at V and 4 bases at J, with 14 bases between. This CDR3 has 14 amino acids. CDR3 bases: TGTGCCAGCAGTCAAACAACAGGGTTCTATGGCTACACCTTC. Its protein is CASSQTTGFYGYTF.

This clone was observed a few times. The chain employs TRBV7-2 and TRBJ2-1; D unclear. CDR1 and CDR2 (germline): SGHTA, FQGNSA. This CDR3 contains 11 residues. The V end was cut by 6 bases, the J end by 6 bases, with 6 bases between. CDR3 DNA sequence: TGTGCCAGCAGGGGCTTCAATGAGCAGTTCTTC. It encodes CASRGFNEQFF.

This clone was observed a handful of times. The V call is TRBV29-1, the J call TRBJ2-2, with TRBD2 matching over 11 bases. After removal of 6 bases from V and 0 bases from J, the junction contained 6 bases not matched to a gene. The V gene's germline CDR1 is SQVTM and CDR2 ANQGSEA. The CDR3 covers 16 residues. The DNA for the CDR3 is TGCAGCGTGGGTAGCGGGGGGGGTACGAACACCGGGGAGCTGTTTTTT. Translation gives CSVGSGGGTNTGELFF.

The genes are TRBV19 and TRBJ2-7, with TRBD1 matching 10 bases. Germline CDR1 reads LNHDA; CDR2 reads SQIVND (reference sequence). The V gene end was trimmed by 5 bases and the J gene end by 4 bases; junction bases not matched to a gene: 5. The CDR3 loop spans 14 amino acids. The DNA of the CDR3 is TGTGCCAGTAGTCACCGGGACAGGGGTTACGAGCAGTACTTC. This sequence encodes CASSHRDRGYEQYF. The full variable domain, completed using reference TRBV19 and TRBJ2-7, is DGGITQSPKYLFRKEGQNVTLSCEQNLNHDAMYWYRQDPGQGLRLIYYSQIVNDFQKGDIAEGYSVSREKKESFPLTVTSAQKNPTAFYLCASSHRDRGYEQYFGPGTRLTVT.

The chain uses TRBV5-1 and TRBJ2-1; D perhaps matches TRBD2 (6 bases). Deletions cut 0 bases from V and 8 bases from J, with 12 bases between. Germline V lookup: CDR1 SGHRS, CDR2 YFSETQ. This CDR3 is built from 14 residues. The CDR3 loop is CASSLVPGGDEQFF. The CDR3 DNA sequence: TGCGCCAGCAGCTTGGTCCCTGGAGGGGATGAGCAGTTCTTC.

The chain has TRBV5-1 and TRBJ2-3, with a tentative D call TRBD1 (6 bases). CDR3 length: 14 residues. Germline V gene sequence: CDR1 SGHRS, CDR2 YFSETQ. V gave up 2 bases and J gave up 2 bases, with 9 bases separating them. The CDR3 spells CASSLGQLTDTQYF. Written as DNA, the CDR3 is TGCGCCAGCAGCTTAGGACAGCTCACAGATACGCAGTATTTT.